These 6 T cell receptor beta chains were all obtained from the same sample, sequenced in a study of tumor-infiltrating lymphocytes in primary liver carcinoma. Co-extracted RNA and DNA came from roughly 21-30 mg of unsorted bulk tissue. With a constant-region primer, TCR beta cDNA was made from approximately 520 ng of total RNA. Each TCR beta library was derived from three nested multiplex PCR rounds that employed slightly modified ARM-PCR. The two initial PCR rounds, about 9 cycles each, used TRBV1-TRBV30 forward and C-beta reverse primers. Each CDR3 protein is one row after TCRdb ran MiXCR on the multiplex PCR reads. The table has approximately 73,000 distinct CDR3 sequences, 60% to 80% seen once. Sequenced input: liver tumor tissue from sampling region 4. As to subset: tumor region T4, right-lateral pole. The receptors stem from a woman aged 55-70 years with primary liver carcinoma and hepatitis B virus infection.

This clonotype is labeled medium-sized. The chain carries TRBV6-5 and TRBJ2-1; 11 nucleotides line up with TRBD2. Germline trimming cut 5 bases from V and 5 bases from J; bases unmatched to any gene: 8. The CDR3 runs to 16 residues. Germline CDR1 is MNHEY and CDR2 is SVGAGI. The CDR3 sequence: CASSPPGLAVHNEQFF. The CDR3 nucleotides read TGTGCCAGCAGTCCGCCGGGACTAGCGGTCCACAATGAGCAGTTCTTC.

Of note for this clonotype: Compared with germline, one end of the junction differs, possibly owing to a read error. V usage is TRBV6-5 and J usage is TRBJ2-7; D is perhaps TRBD2 (6 bases). The CDR3 is 16 residues long. Germline loops: CDR1 MNHEY, CDR2 SVGAGI. The CDR3 DNA is TGTGCCAGCGGTTACCGAGGGGCTAGCGCCCGGGGCAAGCAGTACTTC. Translating gives CASGYRGASARGKQYF.

The V and J genes are TRBV6-6 and TRBJ2-5, with 7 bases matching TRBD2. J lost 4 bases, V lost 5 bases, and 7 bases had no gene match. The CDR3 consists of 14 residues. Germline CDR1 and CDR2: MNHNY and SVGAGI (reference sequence). The CDR3 DNA follows: TGTGCCAGCAGTGGTAGAGCGGGAATAGAGACCCAGTACTTC. This sequence encodes CASSGRAGIETQYF.

As concerns this clonotype: The final CDR3 position lacks the conserved phenylalanine or tryptophan, pointing to a likely read error. It is unclear where the CDR3 begins or ends on the DNA, so no DNA is shown, and the CDR3 is as TCRdb lists it. This chain links TRBV11-2 with TRBJ2-4; the table's D call, TRBD1, was not checked against the DNA. The CDR3 sequence runs 15 residues, both termini included. Germline CDR1 is SGHAT and CDR2 is FQNNGV. The CDR3 sequence: CASSLRTGDISIRYY.

In its sample, this clonotype was seen a few times. The chain recombines TRBV28 with TRBJ1-4; 10 nucleotides align to TRBD1. V trimming: 7 bases; J trimming: 8 bases; junction bases outside the gene matches: 7. Germline-derived CDR1 and CDR2 are MDHEN and SYDVKM. The CDR3 extends over 14 amino acids. The CDR3 region is CASTTGGGMEKLFF. As DNA, the CDR3 is TGTGCCAGCACGACAGGGGGCGGTATGGAAAAACTGTTTTTT.

On this clonotype itself: The germline gene is not matched at one end of the junction; a read error may be the cause. The chain carries TRBV20-1 and TRBJ1-6; TRBD1 agrees at 7 bases. The germline CDR1 and CDR2 sequences are DFQATT and SNEGSKA (reference sequence). The CDR3 contains 18 residues. CDR3 coding DNA: TGCAATGCTAGACCCCCCGAGAGGGGGCTCTCCTATAATTCACCCCTCCACTTT. It translates to CNARPPERGLSYNSPLHF.